The present TCR beta chain was sequenced within a study of cytomegalovirus exposure and HLA in healthy donors. A few counts support this clone. The V and J ends lost 4 bases and 1 base respectively, with 11 bases between them. Germline CDR1 SGHKS, CDR2 YYEKEE (reference sequence). CDR3 length equals 14 residues. It was with 60 Vbeta and 13 Jbeta primers that the PCR ran. Per the original data handling: About 11 million of the 75 million to 95 million unique TCR beta chains counted in a later analysis were shared. Clones were read by immunoSEQ multiplex PCR, and TCRdb kept only the in-frame ones, dropping some. That table is the source of V, J and clone size, and D and trimming were worked out from the DNA. The repertoire holds roughly 86,000 clones, with approximately 66% as singletons.

Sequenced input: PBMCs. This chain joins TRBV5-5 and TRBJ1-2; D is perhaps TRBD1 (5 bases). The receptor was derived from a man aged 25 to 40 in good health and CMV-seronegative. CDR3 in DNA: TGTGCCAGCAGCCCTAGCGGGGGTAACTATGGCTACACCTTC. This gives the protein CASSPSGGNYGYTF.